This TCR beta chain stems from a study of blood T cell repertoires in COVID-19. Profiled with immunoSEQ multiplex PCR; TCRdb holds only in-frame clones, not every one. The sample carries about 260,000 clones, roughly 83% recorded once. The germline V gene has CDR1 SGHNT and CDR2 YYREEE (reference sequence). The CDR3 totals 16 residues. The V and J ends lost 0 bases and 0 bases respectively, with 10 bases between them. This chain connects TRBV5-4 to TRBJ2-1, with D possibly being TRBD1 (5 bases). This sequence originates from a woman aged 45-60 years who had recovered from COVID-19. Sequences were obtained from PBMCs or T cells enriched from blood (not recorded which). The CDR3 region is CASSLGGPHSYNEQFF. CDR3 DNA: TGTGCCAGCAGCTTGGGGGGCCCCCACTCCTACAATGAGCAGTTCTTC.